A single sample gave rise to the 4 T cell receptor beta chains below, sequenced in a study of blood T cell repertoires in COVID-19. Sequencing used immunoSEQ multiplex PCR; TCRdb keeps in-frame clones, though not all of them. The profile shows around 190,000 clones, 85% to 90% of them singletons. The sequencing sample was made of peripheral blood. The receptors come from a man aged 18 to 30 with active or convalescent COVID-19.

This chain uses TRBV4-1 with TRBJ1-2; 9 positions match TRBD1. The CDR3 totals 14 residues. The V and J ends lost 4 bases and 6 bases, in that order; junction bases with no gene match: 6. Germline V CDR1 and CDR2: MGHRA, YSYEKL. The CDR3 sequence: CASSPLGTGNGYTF. CDR3 DNA sequence: TGCGCCAGCAGCCCGCTAGGGACAGGGAATGGCTACACCTTC.

The chain uses TRBV7-3 and TRBJ2-2; 8 bases agree with TRBD2. The CDR3 sequence is 17 residues long. V trimming: 3 bases; J trimming: 1 base; junction bases outside the gene matches: 7. In germline, CDR1 is SGHTA, CDR2 FQGTGA. The CDR3 protein is CASSFQPGLVNTGELFF. The DNA of the CDR3 is TGTGCCAGCAGCTTTCAACCGGGACTAGTGAACACCGGGGAGCTGTTTTTT.

This clone was seen a single time. V is TRBV5-1 and J is TRBJ1-4, with D possibly matching TRBD1 (6 bases). The germline gives CDR1 SGHRS, CDR2 YFSETQ. The CDR3 is 16 residues long. Trimming left V 4 bases short and J 1 base short, with 14 bases between. The CDR3 region has the DNA TGCGCCAGCAGCCCGAGGGGGGGCTTAACTAATGAAAAACTGTTTTTT. This translates into CASSPRGGLTNEKLFF.

The chain is built from TRBV12-5 and TRBJ1-1; possibly TRBD1 for D (5 bases). The CDR3 totals 17 residues. Germline CDR1 LGHNT, CDR2 FRNRAP. The V end lost 0 bases, the J end lost 1 base, and 15 bases lay between the germline ends. The CDR3 region is CASGLVLLGHRNTEAFF. The CDR3 DNA reads as TGTGCTAGTGGTTTGGTACTTCTCGGACACCGGAACACTGAAGCTTTCTTT.